These 8 T cell receptor beta chains were all obtained from the same sample, sequenced in a study of blood T cell repertoires in COVID-19. Using immunoSEQ multiplex PCR, the repertoire was profiled, and TCRdb retains in-frame clones only, with some absent. This table holds tens of thousands of clones, 70% to 90% found once. The sequencing input was peripheral blood. These TCRs come from a woman aged 55-69 years with acute or convalescent COVID-19.

This rearrangement joins TRBV28 to TRBJ1-1, with 7 bases aligning to TRBD1. CDR1 is MDHEN and CDR2 is SYDVKM in the germline V gene. The J segment lost 4 bases and the V segment lost 4 bases, leaving 6 bases of the junction unmatched. This CDR3 is 14 amino acids long. The CDR3 region is CASSSPTGVTEAFF. The CDR3 nucleotides read TGTGCCAGCAGTTCCCCCACAGGGGTCACTGAAGCTTTCTTT.

The J gene is TRBJ1-1, the V gene TRBV3-1 (or the pseudogene TRBV3-2); D perhaps matches TRBD1 (5 bases). V shed 5 bases and J shed 6 bases, with 19 bases lying between them. The germline gives CDR1 LGHDT, CDR2 YNNKEL (reference sequence). The CDR3 runs 15 residues. The chain's CDR3 is CASSSRGPVGAEAFF. The CDR3 region has the DNA TGTGCCAGCAGCTCCCGTGGCCCTGTAGGGGCTGAAGCTTTCTTT.

J is TRBJ1-4 and V is TRBV18, with no clear D. This CDR3 region has 14 residues. Germline CDR1 reads KGHSH; CDR2 reads LQKENI. Trimming took 0 bases from V and 8 from J, leaving 10 bases between them. The CDR3 DNA follows: TGTGCCAGCTCACCACCAGAGGTTCGGGAAAAACTGTTTTTT. Its protein product is CASSPPEVREKLFF.

The chain is built from TRBV6-2 or TRBV6-3 and TRBJ2-1, with 9 bases fitting TRBD2. Trimming removed 0 bases from V and 2 bases from J; junction bases left unmatched: 8. Germline V gene data show CDR1 as MNHEY and CDR2 as SVGEGT. The CDR3 covers 18 residues. CDR3 loop: CASSYSRRGRATYNEQFF. The CDR3, as DNA: TGTGCCAGCAGTTACTCGCGTCGCGGGAGGGCCACCTACAATGAGCAGTTCTTC.

The gene calls are TRBV5-6 and TRBJ2-7; 8 bases align to TRBD1. This CDR3 contains 14 residues. Germline trimming cut 4 bases from V and 3 bases from J; bases unmatched to any gene: 6. Per the germline V gene, CDR1 is SGHDT and CDR2 is YYEEEE. CDR3 sequence (DNA): TGTGCCAGCAGCCCTGACAGGGGTAACTACGAGCAGTACTTC. Translated, it gives CASSPDRGNYEQYF.

The chain carries TRBV2 and TRBJ1-4, with D maybe TRBD1 (6 bases). V lost 8 bases and J 5 bases, leaving 12 bases between the germline ends. The CDR3 consists of 13 residues. CDR1 is SNHLY, CDR2 FYNNEI, per germline. The CDR3, as DNA: TGTGCCAGCTTAACAGGGTGGAATGAAAAACTGTTTTTT. Translating gives CASLTGWNEKLFF.

This chain uses TRBV30 with TRBJ2-3; 7 positions match TRBD1. CDR3 length: 15 amino acids. V was clipped by 2 bases and J by 4 bases; unmatched bases: 9. From germline, CDR1 is GTSNPN and CDR2 SVGIG (reference sequence). The CDR3 region has the DNA TGTGCCTGGAGTAAGACAGGGAGTGCCGCAGATACGCAGTATTTT. Translating gives CAWSKTGSAADTQYF.

DNA of the CDR3: TGTGCCAGTAGAAGCGGAATCAGCTCCTACAATGAGCAGTTCTTC. This translates into CASRSGISSYNEQFF. The chain combines TRBV19 with TRBJ2-1; a possible D gene is TRBD2 (5 bases). Per germline, CDR1 LNHDA and CDR2 SQIVND (reference sequence). Trimming left V 6 bases short and J 0 bases short, with 12 bases between. CDR3 length: 15 residues.